This T cell receptor (beta chain) was documented in a study of blood T cell repertoires in COVID-19. Whole-study context: Acute and convalescent COVID-19 specimens originated in the United States, Italy and Spain. T cells, B-cell-depleted T cells, or PBMCs supplied cDNA or gDNA.

How the authors handled the data: Nucleated cell counts were estimated from reference gene primer amplification. Here immunoSEQ multiplex PCR was the method, and the copy in TCRdb shows in-frame clones only, minus some. The DNA gave D and trimming, while V, J and clone size come from that table. Here the sample spans around 110,000 clones, around 92% being singletons. The CDR3 extends over 12 amino acids. V was cut by 8 bases and J by 5 bases, with 12 bases left in between. Germline assignment: CDR1 SNHLY and CDR2 FYNNEI. The J gene is TRBJ2-5, the V gene TRBV2, with D hard to call. Sequenced sample: peripheral blood. The sequence derives from a man aged 35 to 55 with active or convalescent COVID-19. The CDR3 region is CASAGSRETQYF. CDR3 nucleotides: TGTGCCAGCGCTGGCAGCAGGGAGACCCAGTACTTC.